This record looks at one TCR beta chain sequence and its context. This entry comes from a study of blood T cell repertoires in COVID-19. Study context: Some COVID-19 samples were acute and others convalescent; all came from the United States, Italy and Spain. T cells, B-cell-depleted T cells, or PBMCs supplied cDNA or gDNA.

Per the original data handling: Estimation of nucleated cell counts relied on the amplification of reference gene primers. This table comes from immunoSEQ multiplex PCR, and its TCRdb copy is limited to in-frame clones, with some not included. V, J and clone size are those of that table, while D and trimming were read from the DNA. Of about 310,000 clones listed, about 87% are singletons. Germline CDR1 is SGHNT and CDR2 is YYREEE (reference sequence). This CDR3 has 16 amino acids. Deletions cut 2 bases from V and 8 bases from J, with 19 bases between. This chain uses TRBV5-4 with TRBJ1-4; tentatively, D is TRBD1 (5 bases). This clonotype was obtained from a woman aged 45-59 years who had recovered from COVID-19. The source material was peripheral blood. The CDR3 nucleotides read TGTGCCAGCAGCTTCTATTCTGGGGGAGGCGGCGAAAAACTGTTTTTT. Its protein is CASSFYSGGGGEKLFF.